This is a list of T cell receptor beta chains from one sample in a study of regulatory T cells in long-lasting Graves disease. TCRdb redid the calling of the multiplex PCR reads with MiXCR, one entry per CDR3 protein. The data show 350,000 to 450,000 distinct CDR3 sequences, around 17% seen once. These data were also filed under a second study, of T cells in Graves' hyperthyroidism and ophthalmopathy.

The sample was peripheral blood mononuclear cells (PBMCs), taken at new diagnosis, from a patient treated with antithyroid drugs. These receptors were taken from a man in his forties with Graves disease. CDR3s include the opening cysteine and the closing phenylalanine or tryptophan. The D gene is left open where the match is weak. The size field is filled for only some rows; it gives once, few, many or a size class.

>TRBJ2-7|few|.|TRBV5-1
TGCGCCAGCAGCCCACGCGGGGAAGGGCGCGGTGAGCAGTACTTC
CASSPRGEGRGEQYF
>TRBJ2-3|many|.|TRBV14
TGTGCCAGCAGATGGGACTTTTGCACAGATACGCAGTATTTT
CASRWDFCTDTQYF
>TRBJ2-5|.|TRBD1|TRBV7-8
TGTGCCAGCAGCTTAGTTTACAGGGGTGAGACCCAGTACTTC
CASSLVYRGETQYF
>TRBJ2-2|.|TRBD1|TRBV11-3
TGTGCCAGCAGCACAGGGACAGGGGCGAACACCGGGGAGCTGTTTTTT
CASSTGTGANTGELFF
>TRBJ2-5|.|TRBD2|TRBV7-9
TGTGCCAGCCTCCGCGGGGGGGCCCAAGAGACCCAGTACTTC
CASLRGGAQETQYF
>TRBJ1-1|few|.|TRBV24-1
TGTGCCACCAGGAGGGACGGGGGCACTGAAGCTTTCTTT
CATRRDGGTEAFF
>TRBJ2-7|many|.|TRBV7-2
TGTGCCAGCAGCTTAGCTGAGGGTGGGCTCGAGCAGTACTTC
CASSLAEGGLEQYF
>TRBJ1-1|.|.|TRBV29-1
TGCAGCGTTTCGCGGACAGCTATGAACACTGAAGCTTTCTTT
CSVSRTAMNTEAFF
>TRBJ2-7|many|.|TRBV7-2
TGTGCCAGCAGCTTAGCAGGCGTCAGCTACGAGCAGTACTTC
CASSLAGVSYEQYF
>TRBJ2-7|many|.|TRBV6-1
TGTGCCAGCTCCCGAACTGTTCTCTACGAGCAGTACTTC
CASSRTVLYEQYF
>TRBJ2-1|many|TRBD1|TRBV7-3
TGTGCCAGCAGCTTAGGGGACAGGGGTAGCGATGAGCAGTTCTTC
CASSLGDRGSDEQFF
>TRBJ2-7|many|.|TRBV20-1
TGCAGTGCTGGTCTGGTGTACTCCTACGAGCAGTACTTC
CSAGLVYSYEQYF
>TRBJ2-7|many|.|TRBV18
TGTGCCAGCTCACCACCCGGGACTTCCGCCTACGAGCAGTACTTC
CASSPPGTSAYEQYF
>TRBJ1-2|many|.|TRBV28
TGTGCCAGCACCCTCAGAAGGACGGTGGACTATGGCTACACCTTC
CASTLRRTVDYGYTF
>TRBJ2-7|many|TRBD1|TRBV7-6
TGTGCCAGCAGCTTAAGTCCCAGGGGGTTCTACGAGCAGTACTTC
CASSLSPRGFYEQYF
>TRBJ1-3|few|.|TRBV7-9
TGTGCCAGCAGCCCAACCCTCAGCTCTGGAAACACCATATATTTT
CASSPTLSSGNTIYF